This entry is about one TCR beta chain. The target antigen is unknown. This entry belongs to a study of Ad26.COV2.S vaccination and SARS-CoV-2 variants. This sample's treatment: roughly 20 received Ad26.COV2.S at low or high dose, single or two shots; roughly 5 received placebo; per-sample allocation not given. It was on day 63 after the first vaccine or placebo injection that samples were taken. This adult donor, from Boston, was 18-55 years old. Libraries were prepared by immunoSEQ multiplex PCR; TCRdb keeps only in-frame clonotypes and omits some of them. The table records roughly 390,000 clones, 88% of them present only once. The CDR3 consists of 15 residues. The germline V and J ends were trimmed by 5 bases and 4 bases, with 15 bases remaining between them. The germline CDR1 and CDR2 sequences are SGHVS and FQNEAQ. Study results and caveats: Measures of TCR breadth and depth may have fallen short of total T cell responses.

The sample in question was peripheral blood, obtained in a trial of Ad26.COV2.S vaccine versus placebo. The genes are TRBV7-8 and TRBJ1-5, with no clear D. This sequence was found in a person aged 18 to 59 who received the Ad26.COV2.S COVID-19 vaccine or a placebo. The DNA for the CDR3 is TGTGCCAGCAGCCCCCAAGCGGCGATGAATCAGCCCCAGCATTTT. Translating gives CASSPQAAMNQPQHF.